This T cell receptor (beta chain) was found in a study of T cells expressing NK-cell markers. Whole-study context: Seven sequenced donors out of eight were HCMV-seropositive, one seronegative. Study-wide results and limits: Over 5 donors carried dominant NKG2C+ clonotypes that made up roughly 1.0-8% of their CD8+ T cells. The CD3+CD56-NKG2C+ fraction of a handful of donors was also led by these clonotypes.

Germline V gene data show CDR1 as SGHRS and CDR2 as YFSETQ. The CDR3 runs to 15 residues. Regarding this clonotype: Antigen unknown.

Scientists made TCR beta cDNA using 5'RACE template switching with UMIs. Following a re-call of the 5' RACE reads, TCRdb has one entry per CDR3 protein and lacks DNA. The clone table shows 350,000 to 400,000 distinct CDR3 sequences, with the ten largest holding 9.5% to 12%. Sample: blood T cells: a sorted CD56 or NKG2C T cell subset, CD4+ or CD8+ T cells, or bulk PBMC T cells (not recorded which). The gene calls are TRBV5-1 and TRBJ1-1. This receptor was taken from a woman aged 50 to 60 in good health. CDR3 sequence: CASSLWVERDTEAFF.